The sample holds a few counts of the clone carrying this T cell receptor beta chain. This specimen comes from a study of blood T cell repertoires in COVID-19. Study summary: The cDNA or gDNA used as material had been derived from T cells, B-cell-depleted T cells, or PBMCs.

As processed by the authors: The assay estimated nucleated cells by amplifying reference gene primers. The data were produced by immunoSEQ multiplex PCR, yet TCRdb's version contains in-frame clones alone and is incomplete. V, J and clone size were drawn from that table, and D and trimming were deduced from the DNA. The repertoire holds some 180,000 clones, approximately 78% seen once, with 2.5% to 3.5% in the top ten. The clonotype was recovered from an elderly woman with active or convalescent COVID-19. Sequenced sample: peripheral blood.

The CDR3 spells CASSLQAFGANVLTF. The CDR3 DNA reads as TGCGCCAGCAGCTTACAGGCTTTCGGGGCCAACGTCCTGACTTTC. The V call is TRBV5-1, the J call TRBJ2-6, with D possibly matching TRBD1 (5 bases). The CDR3 has 15 residues. V shed 2 bases and J shed 4 bases, with 10 bases lying between them. The germline V gene encodes CDR1 SGHRS and CDR2 YFSETQ.